Listed below are T cell receptor beta chains from one sample, sequenced in a study of cytomegalovirus exposure and HLA in healthy donors. The assay was immunoSEQ multiplex PCR, and TCRdb's table has in-frame clones only and misses some. The sample has about 160,000 clones, 65% to 85% seen once. The sample comprised PBMCs. These receptors were collected from a male donor in good health and CMV-seropositive. Both conserved end residues are part of each CDR3. D genes are given only for firm matches. The listing skips clone size in some rows; elsewhere it reads once, few, many or a size class.

J: TRBJ1-4; D: .; size: once; length: 15; V: TRBV27; DNA: TGTGCCAGCAGTTTTTCGAGTGCAGGGTATGAAAAACTGTTTTTT; CDR3: CASSFSSAGYEKLFF
J: TRBJ2-2; D: TRBD2; size: many; length: 18; V: TRBV14; DNA: TGTGCCAGCAGCCAAGATCTGGGCGGGAGGTGGCGTGCCGGGGAGCTGTTTTTT; CDR3: CASSQDLGGRWRAGELFF
J: TRBJ2-2; D: TRBD2; size: .; length: 15; V: TRBV9; DNA: TGTGCCAGCAGGCCCGCGACTAGCGGCACCGGGGAGCTGTTTTTT; CDR3: CASRPATSGTGELFF
J: TRBJ2-1; D: TRBD1; size: .; length: 13; V: TRBV2; DNA: TGTGCCAGCGGCCAGGGGGCGAACAATGAGCAGTTCTTC; CDR3: CASGQGANNEQFF
J: TRBJ1-2; D: .; size: .; length: 14; V: TRBV27; DNA: TGTGCCAGCAGTTTTGGTAAAACAGTTTATGGCTACACCTTC; CDR3: CASSFGKTVYGYTF
J: TRBJ1-5; D: TRBD1; size: .; length: 15; V: TRBV9; DNA: TGTGCCAGCAGCGTGGGCCAGGGGGTCAATCAGCCCCAGCATTTT; CDR3: CASSVGQGVNQPQHF
J: TRBJ1-1; D: .; size: .; length: 17; V: TRBV5-1; DNA: TGCGCCAGCAGCAACCCGCTACAGGGCGGGGGGTTAACGGAAGCTTTCTTT; CDR3: CASSNPLQGGGLTEAFF
J: TRBJ2-1; D: .; size: .; length: 13; V: TRBV9; DNA: TGTGCCAGCAGGAACCCTAGTGGCAATGAGCAGTTCTTC; CDR3: CASRNPSGNEQFF
J: TRBJ2-1; D: .; size: .; length: 18; V: TRBV11-2; DNA: TGTGCCAGCAGCTTAACGAAATTAAGCGGGCCGTCCTACAATGAGCAGTTCTTC; CDR3: CASSLTKLSGPSYNEQFF
J: TRBJ2-5; D: TRBD2; size: .; length: 14; V: TRBV6-1; DNA: TGTGCCAGCAGGACGACTAGCGGGAGAGAGACCCAGTACTTC; CDR3: CASRTTSGRETQYF
J: TRBJ1-2; D: TRBD1; size: .; length: 16; V: TRBV11-3; DNA: TGTGCCAGCAGCCCGACAACCGGACAGGGAGACTATGGCTACACCTTC; CDR3: CASSPTTGQGDYGYTF
J: TRBJ1-1; D: .; size: .; length: 14; V: TRBV30; DNA: TGTGCCTGGAGTGTGGGGCAGTTGAACACTGAAGCTTTCTTT; CDR3: CAWSVGQLNTEAFF
J: TRBJ2-1; D: TRBD2; size: .; length: 17; V: TRBV27; DNA: TGTGCCAGCAGTTTACGAAGCGGGAGGAGCTCCTACAATGAGCAGTTCTTC; CDR3: CASSLRSGRSSYNEQFF
J: TRBJ2-5; D: TRBD1; size: .; length: 14; V: TRBV6-5; DNA: TGTGCCAGCCGGACAGGGGGATCACAAGAGACCCAGTACTTC; CDR3: CASRTGGSQETQYF
J: TRBJ2-1; D: TRBD1; size: .; length: 14; V: TRBV5-1; DNA: TGCGCCAGCGGAACCACAGGGGTCAATGTCGAGCAGTTCTTC; CDR3: CASGTTGVNVEQFF
J: TRBJ1-6; D: .; size: .; length: 15; V: TRBV7-9; DNA: TGTTCCAGCAGCCGCGACGGGTCCTCCTATTCACCCCTCCACTTT; CDR3: CSSSRDGSSYSPLHF
J: TRBJ2-7; D: .; size: .; length: 14; V: TRBV5-6; DNA: TGTGCCAGCAGCTTTTACCGGGGGTACTACGAGCAGTACTTC; CDR3: CASSFYRGYYEQYF
J: TRBJ2-1; D: TRBD2; size: .; length: 15; V: TRBV7-2; DNA: TGTGCCAGCAGCTTGATTAGCGGGCGGTCTAATGAGCAGTTCTTC; CDR3: CASSLISGRSNEQFF
J: TRBJ2-5; D: .; size: .; length: 13; V: TRBV18; DNA: TGTGCCAGCTCACCAAGAGAGCAAGAGACCCAGTACTTC; CDR3: CASSPREQETQYF
J: TRBJ1-1; D: TRBD1; size: .; length: 15; V: TRBV9; DNA: TGTGCCAGCAGCGCCCCGGGACAGGGATTCCCTGAAGCTTTCTTT; CDR3: CASSAPGQGFPEAFF
J: TRBJ2-1; D: TRBD2; size: .; length: 16; V: TRBV7-8; DNA: TGTGCCAGCAGCTCCCGGGGAGCGGGAGTGATAAATGAGCAGTTCTTC; CDR3: CASSSRGAGVINEQFF
J: TRBJ1-2; D: .; size: .; length: 13; V: TRBV6-4; DNA: TGTGCCAGCAGTGAGGAGTGGGGAGGTGGCTACACCTTC; CDR3: CASSEEWGGGYTF
J: TRBJ2-6; D: .; size: .; length: 18; V: TRBV5-1; DNA: TGCGCCAGCACCAAGGCAGGGAGGACTGCATCTGGGGCCAACGTCCTGACTTTC; CDR3: CASTKAGRTASGANVLTF
J: TRBJ2-7; D: .; size: once; length: 16; V: TRBV4-1; DNA: TGCGCCAGCAGCCAAGTGGGTAGCTTGAGCTCCTACGAGCAGTACTTC; CDR3: CASSQVGSLSSYEQYF
J: TRBJ1-2; D: TRBD1; size: once; length: 15; V: TRBV19; DNA: TGTGCCAGTAGTGCCCGGACAGGGGTGGACTATGGCTACACCTTC; CDR3: CASSARTGVDYGYTF
J: TRBJ1-1; D: TRBD1; size: .; length: 13; V: TRBV6-1; DNA: TGTGCCAGCAGCCAAGACAGGGCCACTGAAGCTTTCTTT; CDR3: CASSQDRATEAFF